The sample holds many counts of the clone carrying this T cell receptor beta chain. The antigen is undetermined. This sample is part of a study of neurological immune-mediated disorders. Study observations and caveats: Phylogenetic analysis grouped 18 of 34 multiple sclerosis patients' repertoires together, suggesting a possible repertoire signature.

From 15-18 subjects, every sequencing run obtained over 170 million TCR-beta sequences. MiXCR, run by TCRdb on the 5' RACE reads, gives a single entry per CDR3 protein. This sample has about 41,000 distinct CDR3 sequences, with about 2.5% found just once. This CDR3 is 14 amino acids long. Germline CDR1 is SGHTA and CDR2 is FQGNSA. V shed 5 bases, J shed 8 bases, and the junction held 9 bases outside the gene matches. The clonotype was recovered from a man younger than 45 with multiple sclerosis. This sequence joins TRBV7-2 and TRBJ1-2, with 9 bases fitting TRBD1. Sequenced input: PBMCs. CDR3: CASSQMGTGIGYTF. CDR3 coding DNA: TGTGCCAGCAGCCAGATGGGGACAGGGATCGGCTACACCTTC. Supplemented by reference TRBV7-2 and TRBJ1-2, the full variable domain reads GAGVSQSPSNKVTEKGKDVELRCDPISGHTALYWYRQSLGQGLEFLIYFQGNSAPDKSGLPSDRFSAERTGGSVSTLTIQRTQQEDSAVYLCASSQMGTGIGYTFGSGTRLTVV.